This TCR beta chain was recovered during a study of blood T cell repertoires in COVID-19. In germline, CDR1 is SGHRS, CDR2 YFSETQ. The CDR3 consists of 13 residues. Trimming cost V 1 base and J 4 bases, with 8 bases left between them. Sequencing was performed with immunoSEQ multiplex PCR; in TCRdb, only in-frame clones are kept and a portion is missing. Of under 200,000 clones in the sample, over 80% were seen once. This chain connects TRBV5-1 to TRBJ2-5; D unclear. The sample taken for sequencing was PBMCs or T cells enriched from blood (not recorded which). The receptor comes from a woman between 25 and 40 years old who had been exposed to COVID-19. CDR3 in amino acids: CASSLYRGETQYF. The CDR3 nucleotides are TGCGCCAGCAGCTTGTATCGAGGAGAGACCCAGTACTTC.